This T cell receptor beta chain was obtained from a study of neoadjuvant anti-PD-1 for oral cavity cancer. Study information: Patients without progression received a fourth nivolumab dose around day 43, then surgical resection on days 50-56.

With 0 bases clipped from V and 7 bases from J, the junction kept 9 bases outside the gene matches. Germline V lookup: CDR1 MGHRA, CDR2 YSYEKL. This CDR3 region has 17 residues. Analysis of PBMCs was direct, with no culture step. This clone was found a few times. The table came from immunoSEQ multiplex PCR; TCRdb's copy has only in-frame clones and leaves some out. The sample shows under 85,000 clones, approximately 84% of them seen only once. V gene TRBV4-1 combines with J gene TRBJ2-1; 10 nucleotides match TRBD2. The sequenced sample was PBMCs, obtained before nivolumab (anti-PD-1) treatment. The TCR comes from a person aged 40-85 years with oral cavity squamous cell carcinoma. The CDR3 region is CASSQDWEREGGNEQFF. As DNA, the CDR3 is TGCGCCAGCAGCCAAGATTGGGAGCGGGAGGGTGGAAATGAGCAGTTCTTC.